This TCR beta chain is from a study of blood T cell repertoires in COVID-19. Study-level background: The United States, Italy and Spain supplied acute and convalescent COVID-19 samples. PBMCs, B-cell-depleted T cells, or T cells were the source of the cDNA or gDNA that made up the material.

Enrollment of patients from Seattle took place during active infection, with longitudinal follow-up. Trimming pared 4 bases from V and 1 base from J, leaving 14 bases between. Looked up from germline, CDR1 is SGDLS and CDR2 is YYNGEE. The CDR3 covers 15 residues. TCRdb keeps only in-frame clones here, not all; method: immunoSEQ multiplex PCR. The sample includes some 180,000 clones, 80% to 90% seen only once; the top ten take approximately 9.9%. This clonotype originated in a woman in her thirties or forties with COVID-19, enrolled during active disease. This rearrangement joins TRBV9 to TRBJ2-5, with D possibly matching TRBD2 (6 bases). The specimen sequenced was peripheral blood. The DNA for the CDR3 is TGTGCCAGCAGCATTTCTCCGGGACTCCAAGAGACCCAGTACTTC. Its protein product is CASSISPGLQETQYF.